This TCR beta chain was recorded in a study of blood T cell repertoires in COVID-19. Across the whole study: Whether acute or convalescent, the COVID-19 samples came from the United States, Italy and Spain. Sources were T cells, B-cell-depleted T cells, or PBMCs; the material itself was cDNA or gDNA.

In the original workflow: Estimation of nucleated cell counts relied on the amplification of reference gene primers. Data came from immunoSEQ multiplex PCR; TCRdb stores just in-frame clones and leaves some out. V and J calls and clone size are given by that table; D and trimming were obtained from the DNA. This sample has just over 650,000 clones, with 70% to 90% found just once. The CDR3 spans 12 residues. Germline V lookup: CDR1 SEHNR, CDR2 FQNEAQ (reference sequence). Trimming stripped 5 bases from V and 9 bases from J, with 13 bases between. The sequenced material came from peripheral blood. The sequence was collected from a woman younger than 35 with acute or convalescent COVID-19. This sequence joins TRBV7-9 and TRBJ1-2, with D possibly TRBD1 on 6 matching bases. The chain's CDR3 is CASSLTGNSYTF. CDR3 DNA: TGTGCCAGCAGCCTGACAGGAAACAGCTACACCTTC.